Listed below are T cell receptor beta chains from one sample, sequenced in a study of OX40 agonist ivuxolimab in advanced cancers. TCRdb keeps only in-frame clones here, not all; method: immunoSEQ multiplex PCR. Altogether 50,000 or so clones are present, approximately 75% being singletons, with the ten largest covering 0.75%. Sequenced material: CD4+ or CD8+ T cells sorted from blood, taken in a trial of the OX40 agonist ivuxolimab. Receptors originate from an adult with an advanced solid tumor such as melanoma, head and neck, liver or kidney cancer. Both conserved end residues are part of each CDR3. The D gene is left open where the match is weak. The size of a clone is reported for some rows only, either as once, few or many, or as a class for expanded clones.

clone_size cdr3_length d_call v_call cdr3_aa
NA 16 NA TRBV7-6 CASSGGMAGPGETQYF
NA 15 NA TRBV6-1 CASSDWGREDTEAFF
NA 13 TRBD1 TRBV6-5 CASTLGTGAEQYF
NA 12 TRBD1 TRBV11-2 CASSQGGAGAFF
NA 15 NA TRBV2 CASQAVHQGTDTQYF
NA 18 NA TRBV28 CASSPSPGLGLLTDTQYF
NA 14 NA TRBV19 CASKFALDGLGYTF
NA 14 TRBD1 TRBV4-2 CASSHPGQTYEQYF
NA 13 NA TRBV5-1 CASSLEANTEAFF
NA 15 NA TRBV5-1 CASSLGPVTTDTQYF
NA 19 TRBD1 TRBV27 CASSPGTGQLISGANVLTF
NA 15 TRBD1 TRBV28 CAGAARGRFGDTQYF
NA 17 NA TRBV7-8 CASSLAGSTGNVYGYTF
once 15 NA TRBV4-2 CASSQDLRVPGELFF
once 18 NA TRBV11-3 CASSPLSAPPGRGGGYTF
NA 13 NA TRBV10-3 CAISVGSSYEQYF
NA 15 TRBD1 TRBV10-3 CAISAGQGNNQPQHF
NA 16 TRBD2 TRBV27 CASSPLRAGGRETQYF
NA 14 TRBD1 TRBV5-4 CASSMGQGDYGYTF
NA 13 NA TRBV7-6 CASSSKPKETQYF
once 14 TRBD1 TRBV11-3 CASSLGQTYNEQFF
NA 14 TRBD1 TRBV7-8 CASSDRALNYGYTF
few 14 TRBD1 TRBV25-1 CASSRGGGNEKLFF